This T cell receptor (beta chain) was identified during a study of vaccination and CD4 T cells after COVID-19. With the Oncomine TCR Beta short-read assay, DNA from cultured CD4+ T cells was sequenced. TCRdb analysed the PCR reads with MiXCR anew, one entry per CDR3 protein. Of about 5,500 distinct CDR3 sequences listed, roughly 30% were seen once; the top ten hold around 21%. This clonotype was seen a few times. No antigen is known for it. The treatment: roughly 10-day PBMC culture with coronavirus spike peptide pools or control peptides (ViraFEST assay). The CDR3 covers 17 residues. Germline values: CDR1 KGHDR, CDR2 SFDVKD. Trimming took 3 bases from V and 10 from J; bases not matched to a gene: 14.

The sequences come from CD4+ T cells from blood, cultured in vitro, collected after SARS-CoV-2 vaccination. This rearrangement joins TRBV24-1 to TRBJ2-1; TRBD2 matches at 10 bases. The sequence was obtained from a human donor who had recovered from COVID-19. Here the CDR3 DNA reads TGTGCCACCAGTGATCCGCGTCTAAGCGGGGGGGGCCTAGAGCAGTTCTTC. Amino acid sequence: CATSDPRLSGGGLEQFF.